Below are 5 T cell receptor beta chains sequenced from a single sample in a study of CD4+ T cells in melanoma. This table comes from immunoSEQ multiplex PCR, and its TCRdb copy is limited to in-frame clones, with some not included. The repertoire has 140,000 or so clones, around 90% of them found once; the top ten carry over 1.5%. These receptors were collected from a human donor with melanoma.

This clone has a single count. The chain combines TRBV10-3 with TRBJ2-5; D uncertain. The CDR3 sequence is 13 residues long. The germline V gene has CDR1 ENHRY and CDR2 SYGVKD. Trimming stripped 4 bases from V and 3 bases from J, with 9 bases between. The CDR3: CAISGNMKETQYF. In DNA form, the CDR3 reads TGTGCCATCAGTGGTAACATGAAAGAGACCCAGTACTTC.

This chain uses TRBV18 with TRBJ1-4, with TRBD1 identical over 8 bases. V was pared by 3 bases and J by 2 bases, with 8 bases of the junction left unmatched. Germline CDR1 reads KGHSH; CDR2 reads LQKENI. The CDR3 loop spans 17 amino acids. In DNA, the CDR3 is TGTGCCAGCTCACCGAAGGACAGGGCGGTTACTAATGAAAAACTGTTTTTT. Amino acid sequence: CASSPKDRAVTNEKLFF.

The rearrangement joins TRBV14 to TRBJ1-2, with 11 positions matching TRBD1. Germline V gene data show CDR1 as SGHDN and CDR2 as FVKESK. The CDR3 length is 14 residues. After removal of 4 bases from V and 9 bases from J, the junction contained 7 bases not matched to a gene. The CDR3 loop reads CASSPFGQGASYTF. In DNA, the CDR3 is TGTGCCAGCAGCCCGTTCGGACAGGGGGCTAGCTACACCTTC.

The chain employs TRBV7-3 and TRBJ2-1; TRBD2 aligns across 13 bases. This CDR3 has 15 amino acids. Germline values: CDR1 SGHTA, CDR2 FQGTGA. The trim removed 5 bases at V and 6 bases at J, leaving 4 bases unmatched. The CDR3 sequence is CASSPRTSGGNEQFF. The CDR3 DNA follows: TGTGCCAGCAGCCCAAGGACTAGCGGGGGCAATGAGCAGTTCTTC.

The chain couples TRBV11-1 to TRBJ2-5, with TRBD2 matching over 7 bases. After removal of 4 bases from V and 5 bases from J, the junction contained 16 bases not matched to a gene. The CDR3 is 17 residues long. CDR1 is SGHAT and CDR2 is FQDESV in the germline V gene (reference sequence). The CDR3 bases are TGTGCCAGCAGCTCCTCTAAAACCGGTACTAGCGTCGAGACCCAGTACTTC. Its translation: CASSSSKTGTSVETQYF.